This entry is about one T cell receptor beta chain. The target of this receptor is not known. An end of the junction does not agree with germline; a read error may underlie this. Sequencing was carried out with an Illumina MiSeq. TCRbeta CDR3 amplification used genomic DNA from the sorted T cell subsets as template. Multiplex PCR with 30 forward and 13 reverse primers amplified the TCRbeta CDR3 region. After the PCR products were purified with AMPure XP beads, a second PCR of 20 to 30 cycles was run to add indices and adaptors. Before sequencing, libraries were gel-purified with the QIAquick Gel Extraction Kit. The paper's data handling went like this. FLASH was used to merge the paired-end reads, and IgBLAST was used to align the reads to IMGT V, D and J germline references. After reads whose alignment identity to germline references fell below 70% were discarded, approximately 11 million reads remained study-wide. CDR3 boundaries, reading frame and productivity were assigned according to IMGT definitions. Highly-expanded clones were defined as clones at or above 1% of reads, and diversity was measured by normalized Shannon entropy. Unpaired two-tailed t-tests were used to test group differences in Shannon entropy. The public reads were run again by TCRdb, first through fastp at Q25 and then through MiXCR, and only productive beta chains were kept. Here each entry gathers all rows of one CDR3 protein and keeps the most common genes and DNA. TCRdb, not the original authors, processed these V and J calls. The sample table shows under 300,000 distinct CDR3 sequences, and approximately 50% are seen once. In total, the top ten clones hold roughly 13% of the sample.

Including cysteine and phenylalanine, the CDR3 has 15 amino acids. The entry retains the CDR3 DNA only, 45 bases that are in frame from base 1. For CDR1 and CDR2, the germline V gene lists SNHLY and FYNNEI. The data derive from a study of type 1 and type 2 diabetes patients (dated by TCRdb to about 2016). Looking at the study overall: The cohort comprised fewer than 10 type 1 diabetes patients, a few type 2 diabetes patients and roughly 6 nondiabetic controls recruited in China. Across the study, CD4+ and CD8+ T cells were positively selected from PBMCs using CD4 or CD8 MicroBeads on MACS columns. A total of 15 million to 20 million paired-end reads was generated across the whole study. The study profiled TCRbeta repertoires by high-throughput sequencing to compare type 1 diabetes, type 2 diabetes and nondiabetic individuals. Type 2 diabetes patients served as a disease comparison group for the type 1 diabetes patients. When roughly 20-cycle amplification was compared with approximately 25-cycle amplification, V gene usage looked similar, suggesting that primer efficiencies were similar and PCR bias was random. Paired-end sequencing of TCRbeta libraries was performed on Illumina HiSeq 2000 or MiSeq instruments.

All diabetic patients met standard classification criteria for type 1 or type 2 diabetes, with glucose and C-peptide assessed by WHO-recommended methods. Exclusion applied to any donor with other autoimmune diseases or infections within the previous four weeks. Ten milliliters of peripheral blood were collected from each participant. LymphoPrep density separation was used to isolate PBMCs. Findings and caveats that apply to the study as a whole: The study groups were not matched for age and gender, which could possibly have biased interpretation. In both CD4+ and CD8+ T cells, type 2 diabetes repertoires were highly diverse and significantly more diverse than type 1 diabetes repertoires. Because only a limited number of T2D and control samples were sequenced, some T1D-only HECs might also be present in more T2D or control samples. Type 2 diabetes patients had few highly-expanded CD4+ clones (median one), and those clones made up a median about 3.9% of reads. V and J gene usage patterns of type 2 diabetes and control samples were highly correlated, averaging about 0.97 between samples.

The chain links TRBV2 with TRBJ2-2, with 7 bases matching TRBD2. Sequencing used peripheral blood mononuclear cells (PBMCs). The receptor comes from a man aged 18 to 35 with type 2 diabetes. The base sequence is TGTGCCAGCAGTAGATTGAGCGGGACCGGCGGGGAGTTGTTTTTT. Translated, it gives CASSRLSGTGGELFF. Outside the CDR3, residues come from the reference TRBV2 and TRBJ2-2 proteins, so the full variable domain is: EPEVTQTPSHQVTQMGQEVILRCVPISNHLYFYWYRQILGQKVEFLVSFYNNEISEKSEIFDDQFSVERPDGSNFTLKIRSTKLEDSAMYFCASSRLSGTGGELFFGEGSRLTVL.